A single sample gave rise to the 31 T cell receptor beta chains below, sequenced in a study. The sorted Tregs were CD4+CD25+CD127-/low cells. One entry per CDR3 protein, called by TCRdb with MiXCR from the 5' RACE reads. The data show approximately 50,000 distinct CDR3 sequences, 26% seen once. Sequenced: tumor-infiltrating Tregs sorted from the breast tumor. The source is a female donor with breast cancer.

This clonotype was counted at least ten times. The chain has TRBV28 and TRBJ1-1, with TRBD1 as a possible D gene (5 bases). Germline assignment: CDR1 MDHEN and CDR2 SYDVKM. The V and J ends lost 1 base and 3 bases respectively, with 9 bases between them. The CDR3 is made up of 14 amino acids. The CDR3 coding sequence is TGTGCCAGCAGTTTATACAGGTGGGACACTGAAGCTTTCTTT. Residues: CASSLYRWDTEAFF.

On this clonotype: It may be a read error: a sequence one base away is much more abundant. The chain uses TRBV5-6 and TRBJ2-3; 8 bases are a match to TRBD1. Germline CDR1 reads SGHDT; CDR2 reads YYEEEE. The CDR3 has 15 amino acids. CDR3 sequence reads: CAGSFRGRGTDTQYF. Here the CDR3 DNA reads TGTGCCGGCAGCTTCAGGGGGCGGGGCACAGATACGCAGTATTTT.

Note on this clonotype: Because the CDR3 is missing its conserved closing phenylalanine or tryptophan, this is likely a read error. The chain carries TRBV4-3 and TRBJ2-6; D unresolved. V shed 5 bases and J shed 4 bases, with 15 bases lying between them. Germline CDR1 is LGHNA and CDR2 is YSLEER. The CDR3 runs to 16 residues. This chain's CDR3 is CASSGRVATGANVLTY. The CDR3 bases are TGCGCCAGCAGCGGACGGGTTGCGACCGGGGCCAACGTCCTGACTTAC.

This clonotype showed up many times. This sequence joins TRBV6-6 and TRBJ1-5, with a possible D match to TRBD1 (5 bases). Germline V lookup: CDR1 MNHNY, CDR2 SVGAGI (reference sequence). V was trimmed by 8 bases and J by 3 bases, leaving 11 bases between them. The CDR3 totals 13 residues. The CDR3 region has the DNA TGTGCCAGCTTGAGAGGGGACAATCAGCCCCAGCATTTT. Translating gives CASLRGDNQPQHF.

This clonotype was counted a few times. This chain links TRBV18 with TRBJ2-1, with TRBD2 matching 14 bases. The ends lost 3 bases at V and 8 bases at J; junction bases unmatched: 3. Germline loops: CDR1 KGHSH, CDR2 LQKENI. The CDR3 totals 15 residues. In DNA, the CDR3 is TGTGCCAGCTCACCCCAGGGACTAGCGGGAGATGAGCAGTTCTTC. Protein sequence: CASSPQGLAGDEQFF.

Here the CDR3 reads CASSLRGEKLFF. The CDR3 DNA reads TGTGCCAGCAGTTTGCGGGGTGAAAAACTGTTTTTT. V usage is TRBV6-5 and J usage is TRBJ1-4; D gene unclear. Trimming stripped 4 bases from V and 7 bases from J, with 7 bases between. The CDR3 sequence is 12 residues long. Germline CDR1 and CDR2: MNHEY and SVGAGI.

The gene calls are TRBV27 and TRBJ1-2; 8 bases are shared with TRBD1. Unmatched junction bases numbered 0, after V lost 0 bases and J lost 0 bases. Germline V CDR1 and CDR2: MNHEY, SMNVEV (reference sequence). The CDR3 length is 15 residues. The CDR3 DNA reads TGTGCCAGCAGTTTATCGGGACAGGCTAACTATGGCTACACCTTC. It translates to CASSLSGQANYGYTF.

This clonotype was counted only a few times. CDR3 DNA: TGTGCCAGCAGCATCTCCGGGACGGGCTCTGGAAACACCATATATTTT. It encodes CASSISGTGSGNTIYF. V gene TRBV9 combines with J gene TRBJ1-3; TRBD1 might be the D (5 bases). The V gene's germline CDR1 is SGDLS and CDR2 YYNGEE. CDR3 length: 16 residues. The V and J ends lost 4 bases and 0 bases respectively, with 14 bases between them.

In the case of this clonotype: A junction end diverges from the germline sequence, so it may reflect a read error. The V call is TRBV4-2, the J call TRBJ2-1; D call uncertain. Germline V lookup: CDR1 LGHNA, CDR2 YNFKEQ. This CDR3 has 12 amino acids. The DNA for the CDR3 is TGCGCCAGCAGCCGAGACGGAAAGTTGCAGTTCTTC. It specifies CASSRDGKLQFF.

The rearrangement uses TRBV5-1 and TRBJ2-3, with a weak D call TRBD1 (5 bases). Germline V gives CDR1 SGHRS, CDR2 YFSETQ. Trimming left V 4 bases short and J 3 bases short, with 12 bases between. This CDR3 region has 14 residues. The CDR3: CASSKGAKTDTQYF. Here the CDR3 DNA reads TGCGCCAGCAGCAAAGGGGCTAAGACAGATACGCAGTATTTT.

This sequence joins TRBV30 and TRBJ2-4, with D possibly TRBD2 on 6 matching bases. Trimming shortened V by 2 bases and J by 0 bases, and 8 bases separated the two germline ends. Germline V CDR1 and CDR2: GTSNPN, SVGIG (reference sequence). There are 14 residues in the CDR3. The CDR3 DNA follows: TGTGCCTGGAGTCAGGGACTAGCCAAAAACATTCAGTACTTC. Amino acid sequence: CAWSQGLAKNIQYF.

With respect to this clonotype: A read error may explain this, as a much larger clone is one base away. The chain links TRBV12-3 or TRBV12-4 to TRBJ1-4; 9 positions match TRBD1. CDR3 length: 14 amino acids. V shed 3 bases, J shed 9 bases, and the junction held 5 bases outside the gene matches. CDR3 nucleotide sequence: TGTGCCAGCAGTTTTGGGACAGGGAGTAAAAAACTGTTTTTT. It specifies CASSFGTGSKKLFF.

This chain uses TRBV28 with TRBJ1-2; unclear D gene. Trimming pared 5 bases from V and 4 bases from J, leaving 11 bases between. CDR3 length: 13 residues. Germline CDR1 MDHEN, CDR2 SYDVKM. The CDR3 is CASSLTQPYGYTF. CDR3 nucleotides: TGTGCCAGCAGTCTTACCCAGCCCTATGGCTACACCTTC.

Of note for this clonotype: With a much larger clone just one base away, this may be a read error. V and J are TRBV7-9 and TRBJ1-1; D remains unclear. Germline CDR1 and CDR2: SEHNR and FQNEAQ (reference sequence). The CDR3 runs to 13 residues. The CDR3, as DNA: TGTGCCAGCAGCATAGCTCTGAACACTGAAGCTTTCTTT. It translates to CASSIALNTEAFF.

In its sample, this clonotype was seen a few times. This chain connects TRBV6-5 to TRBJ2-3; 14 positions match TRBD2. CDR3 size: 15 residues. Germline V lookup: CDR1 MNHEY, CDR2 SVGAGI. J lost 4 bases, V lost 6 bases, and 3 bases had no gene match. In nucleotides, the CDR3 is TGTGCCAGCAGCAGGGGACTAGCGGGAGCAGATACGCAGTATTTT. The encoded protein is CASSRGLAGADTQYF.

This clonotype appeared a few times. The V gene is TRBV11-2, the J gene TRBJ2-5, with 7 bases lining up with TRBD1. Losses at the gene ends were 5 bases for V and 2 bases for J; bases not matched to a gene: 8. This CDR3 has 15 amino acids. The germline gives CDR1 SGHAT, CDR2 FQNNGV. CDR3 nucleotides: TGTGCCAGCAGCCCAGCAGGGGGAATTCAAGAGACCCAGTACTTC. Translating gives CASSPAGGIQETQYF. The full variable domain, rest sourced from reference TRBV11-2 and TRBJ2-5, is EAGVAQSPRYKIIEKRQSVAFWCNPISGHATLYWYQQILGQGPKLLIQFQNNGVVDDSQLPKDRFSAERLKGVDSTLKIQPAKLEDSAVYLCASSPAGGIQETQYFGPGTRLLVL.

Ten or more counts support this clonotype. CDR3 bases: TGCAGTGCTCAACGGTTGGCCGGGACTAGTAAAAACAATGAGCAGTTCTTC. This gives the protein CSAQRLAGTSKNNEQFF. The genes are TRBV20-1 and TRBJ2-1; 8 bases align to TRBD2. The CDR3 totals 17 residues. Germline V CDR1 and CDR2: DFQATT, SNEGSKA (reference sequence). V was pared by 5 bases and J by 5 bases, with 17 bases of the junction left unmatched.

The chain recombines TRBV7-6 with TRBJ2-2; a weak D match, TRBD2 (6 bases). CDR3 length: 16 amino acids. V lost 4 bases, J lost 2 bases, and 14 bases lay in between. Looked up from germline, CDR1 is SGHVS and CDR2 is FNYEAQ. This CDR3 reads CASSSRAGSNTGELFF. The CDR3 DNA is TGTGCCAGCAGCTCCCGAGCGGGTTCTAACACCGGGGAGCTGTTTTTT.

This clonotype was observed many times. The chain recombines TRBV7-2 with TRBJ1-1; D not certain. CDR1 and CDR2 (germline): SGHTA, FQGNSA. The CDR3 covers 12 residues. V was trimmed by 5 bases and J by 8 bases, leaving 12 bases between them. CDR3: CASSTYTGEAFF. The CDR3 nucleotides read TGTGCCAGCAGCACCTACACCGGAGAAGCTTTCTTT.

This clonotype was seen repeatedly, ten times or more. V and J are TRBV20-1 and TRBJ1-5; a possible D gene is TRBD1 (6 bases). The CDR3 length is 18 residues. Per the germline V gene, CDR1 is DFQATT and CDR2 is SNEGSKA (reference sequence). V was trimmed by 1 base and J by 1 base, leaving 20 bases between them. CDR3 amino acids: CSARVSGGGPWSNQPQHF. CDR3 sequence (DNA): TGCAGTGCTAGAGTGTCGGGGGGGGGGCCTTGGAGCAATCAGCCCCAGCATTTT.

The chain combines TRBV29-1 with TRBJ2-1; D possibly matches TRBD1 or TRBD2 (5 bases each). The V gene's germline CDR1 is SQVTM and CDR2 ANQGSEA. The CDR3 has 12 residues. V lost 8 bases and J 8 bases, leaving 16 bases between the germline ends. CDR3 in DNA: TGCAGCATAGGGACCCGATGGGATGAGCAGTTCTTC. This gives the protein CSIGTRWDEQFF.

Concerning this clonotype: This may come from a read error, since a much larger clone is one base off. V is TRBV6-1 and J is TRBJ1-2; the match to TRBD1 covers 7 bases. The length of the CDR3 is 12 residues. CDR1 and CDR2 from the germline V gene are MNHNS and SASEGT. CDR3: CALSGQRYGYAF. CDR3 bases: TGTGCCTTATCGGGACAGCGCTATGGCTACGCCTTC.

This chain uses TRBV7-2 with TRBJ2-7; D may be TRBD2 (5 bases). This CDR3 is 13 amino acids long. The V gene's germline CDR1 is SGHTA and CDR2 FQGNSA. The V end lost 5 bases, the J end lost 4 bases, and 12 bases lay between the germline ends. The CDR3 loop reads CASSRDYSYEQYF. In nucleotides, the CDR3 is TGTGCCAGCAGCCGAGACTACTCTTACGAGCAGTACTTC.

This clonotype was counted a single time. A read error may be the cause here, since a much bigger clone is one base away. The V gene is TRBV5-1, the J gene TRBJ2-1; TRBD2 matches at 10 bases. Germline CDR1 SGHRS, CDR2 YFSETQ. This CDR3 has 14 amino acids. The CDR3 bases are TGCACCAGCAGGGCACTAGCGGGACTCAATGAGCAGTTCTTC. This codes for CTSRALAGLNEQFF.

This chain connects TRBV6-1 to TRBJ2-7; D may match TRBD1 or TRBD2 (5 bases each). CDR3 size: 12 residues. The V and J ends lost 7 bases and 6 bases respectively, with 13 bases between them. Germline values: CDR1 MNHNS, CDR2 SASEGT. The CDR3 DNA is TGTGCCAGCATGCGCTGGGGGTTCGAGCAGTACTTC. Residues: CASMRWGFEQYF.

Note on this clonotype: The missing conserved phenylalanine or tryptophan at the end of this CDR3 makes a read error likely. V is TRBV7-2 and J is TRBJ2-5; D may be TRBD1 (6 bases). Germline V gives CDR1 SGHTA, CDR2 FQGNSA. CDR3 length: 14 amino acids. The germline V and J ends were trimmed by 5 bases and 5 bases, with 15 bases remaining between them. The CDR3 reads CASSPRGNRETQYS. Written as DNA, the CDR3 is TGTGCCAGCAGCCCGAGGGGGAATAGGGAGACCCAGTACTCC.

This clonotype appeared many times. The CDR3 spells CASSASQGPPQHF. The CDR3 bases are TGTGCCAGCAGCGCCTCACAGGGCCCGCCCCAGCATTTT. The chain couples TRBV7-9 to TRBJ1-5; perhaps TRBD1 as D (6 bases). V lost 5 bases, J lost 9 bases, and 14 bases lay in between. The CDR3 spans 13 residues. The germline V gene encodes CDR1 SEHNR and CDR2 FQNEAQ (reference sequence).

By frequency in the sample, this clonotype is medium-sized. V gene TRBV9 combines with J gene TRBJ1-6; D gene ambiguous. From germline, CDR1 is SGDLS and CDR2 YYNGEE. V was cut by 8 bases and J by 7 bases, with 13 bases left in between. The CDR3 sequence is 13 residues long. This CDR3 reads CARGSRRNSPLHF. The CDR3 DNA follows: TGTGCCAGGGGGAGTAGACGCAATTCACCCCTCCACTTT.

V and J are TRBV20-1 and TRBJ2-3; tentative D call: TRBD2 (6 bases). The length of the CDR3 is 14 residues. The germline CDR1 and CDR2 sequences are DFQATT and SNEGSKA (reference sequence). The CDR3 reads CGVRALPGVDTQYF. The CDR3 bases are TGCGGTGTTAGAGCTCTGCCGGGGGTGGATACGCAGTATTTT.

Remarks on this clonotype: A much larger clone is a single base away; this may be a read error. The chain combines TRBV6-2 or TRBV6-3 with TRBJ2-7, with D unclear. The germline V gene has CDR1 MNHEY and CDR2 SVGEGT. The CDR3 is made up of 12 amino acids. V lost 7 bases to trimming and J lost 1 base, with 8 bases between them. This chain's CDR3 is CASIGESYEQYF. The CDR3 DNA reads TGTGCCAGCATTGGAGAATCCTACGAGCAGTACTTC.

This clonotype occurred many times. This CDR3 reads CASSLGETRRSYNEQFF. For the CDR3, the DNA is TGTGCCAGCAGCTTGGGAGAGACTAGACGCTCCTACAATGAGCAGTTCTTC. This chain connects TRBV5-6 to TRBJ2-1; D is perhaps TRBD2 (6 bases). The V end lost 0 bases, the J end lost 0 bases, and 13 bases lay between the germline ends. The CDR3 spans 17 residues. Looked up from germline, CDR1 is SGHDT and CDR2 is YYEEEE. The entire variable domain, with the rest obtained from reference TRBV5-6 and TRBJ2-1, is as follows: DAGVTQSPTHLIKTRGQQVTLRCSPKSGHDTVSWYQQALGQGPQFIFQYYEEEERQRGNFPDRFSGHQFPNYSSELNVNALLLGDSALYLCASSLGETRRSYNEQFFGPGTRLTVL.